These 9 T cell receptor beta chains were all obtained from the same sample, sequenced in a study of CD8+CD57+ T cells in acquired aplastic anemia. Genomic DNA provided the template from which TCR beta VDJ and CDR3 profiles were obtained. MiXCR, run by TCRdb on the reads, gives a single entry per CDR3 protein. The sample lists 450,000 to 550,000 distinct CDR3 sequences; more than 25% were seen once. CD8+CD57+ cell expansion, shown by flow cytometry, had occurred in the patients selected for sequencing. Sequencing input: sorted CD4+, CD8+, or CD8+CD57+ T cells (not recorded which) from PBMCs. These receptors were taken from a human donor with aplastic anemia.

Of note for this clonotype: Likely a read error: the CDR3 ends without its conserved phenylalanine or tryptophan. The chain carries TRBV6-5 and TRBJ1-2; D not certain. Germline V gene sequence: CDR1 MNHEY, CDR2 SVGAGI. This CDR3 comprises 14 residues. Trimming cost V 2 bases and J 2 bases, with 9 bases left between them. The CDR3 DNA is TGTGCCAGCAGTTACGCAGGAAAAAACTATGGCTACACCTCC. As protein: CASSYAGKNYGYTS.

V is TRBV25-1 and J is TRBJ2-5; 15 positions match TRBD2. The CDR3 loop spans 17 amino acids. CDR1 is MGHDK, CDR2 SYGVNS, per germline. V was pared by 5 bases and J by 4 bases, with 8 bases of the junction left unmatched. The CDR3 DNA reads TGTGCCAGCAGTCCTGGGACTAGCGGGAGGAGCGCAGAGACCCAGTACTTC. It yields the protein CASSPGTSGRSAETQYF.

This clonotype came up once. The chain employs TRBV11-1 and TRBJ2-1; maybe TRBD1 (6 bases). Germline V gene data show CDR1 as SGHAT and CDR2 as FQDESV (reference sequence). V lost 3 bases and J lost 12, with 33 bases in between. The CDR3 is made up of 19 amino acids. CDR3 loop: CASSFGWTVKFNLPRGQFF. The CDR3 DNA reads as TGTGCCAGCAGCTTCGGGTGGACAGTGAAATTTAATCTACCACGGGGGCAGTTCTTC.

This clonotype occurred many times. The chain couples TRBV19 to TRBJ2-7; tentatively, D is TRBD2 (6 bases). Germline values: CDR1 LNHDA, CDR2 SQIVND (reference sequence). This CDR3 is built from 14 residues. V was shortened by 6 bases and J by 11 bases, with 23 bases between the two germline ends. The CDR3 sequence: CASSNVWASDLKYF. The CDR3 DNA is TGTGCCAGTAGCAATGTGTGGGCTAGCGACCTAAAGTACTTC.

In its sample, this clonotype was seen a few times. Here the CDR3 reads CAWSTGLASEQYF. In DNA, the CDR3 is TGTGCCTGGAGTACGGGACTAGCGTCCGAGCAGTACTTC. The V and J genes are TRBV30 and TRBJ2-7; 10 positions match TRBD2. This CDR3 contains 13 residues. The V gene end was trimmed by 2 bases and the J gene end by 6 bases; junction bases not matched to a gene: 4. Germline assignment: CDR1 GTSNPN and CDR2 SVGIG (reference sequence).

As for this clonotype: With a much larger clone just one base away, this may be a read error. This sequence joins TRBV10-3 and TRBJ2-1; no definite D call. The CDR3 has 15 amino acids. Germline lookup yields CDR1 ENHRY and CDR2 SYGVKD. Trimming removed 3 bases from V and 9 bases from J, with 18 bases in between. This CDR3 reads CAISDPPAAPGEQFF. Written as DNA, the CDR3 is TGTGCCATCAGTGACCCACCGGCAGCGCCGGGTGAGCAGTTCTTC.

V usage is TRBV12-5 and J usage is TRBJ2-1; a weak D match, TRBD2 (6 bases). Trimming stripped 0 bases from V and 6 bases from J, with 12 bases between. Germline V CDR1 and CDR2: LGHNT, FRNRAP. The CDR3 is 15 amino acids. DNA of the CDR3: TGTGCTAGTGGTTTGGTACTGGAGGGACTCAATGAGCAGTTCTTC. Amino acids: CASGLVLEGLNEQFF.

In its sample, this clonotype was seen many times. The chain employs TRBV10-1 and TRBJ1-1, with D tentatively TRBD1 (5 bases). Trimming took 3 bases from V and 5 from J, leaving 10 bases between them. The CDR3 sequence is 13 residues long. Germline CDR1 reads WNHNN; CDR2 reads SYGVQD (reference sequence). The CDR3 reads CASSDQTGTEAFF. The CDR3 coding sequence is TGCGCCAGCAGTGACCAAACAGGAACTGAAGCTTTCTTT.

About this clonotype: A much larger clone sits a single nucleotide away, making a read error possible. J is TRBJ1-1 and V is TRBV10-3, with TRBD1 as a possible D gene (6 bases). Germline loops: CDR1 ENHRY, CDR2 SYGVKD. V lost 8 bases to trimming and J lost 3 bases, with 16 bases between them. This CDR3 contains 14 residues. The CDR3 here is CAIGGGVQDTEAFF. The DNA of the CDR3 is TGTGCCATCGGGGGGGGCGTTCAGGACACTGAAGCTTTCTTT.